Presented here are 30 T cell receptor beta chains from one specimen sequenced in a study of T cells in localized non-small cell lung cancer. Generated by immunoSEQ multiplex PCR, the TCRdb table keeps only in-frame clones and is missing some. The data contain 13,000 to 15,000 clones, roughly 87% of them seen just once; the ten biggest clones take up roughly 2.7%. This specimen was peripheral blood mononuclear cells, taken before any cancer treatment. These receptors were collected from a man aged 40 to 69 with stage III lung adenocarcinoma.

The V and J genes are TRBV11-2 and TRBJ2-1; 14 bases agree with TRBD2. Per germline, CDR1 SGHAT and CDR2 FQNNGV. V dropped 3 bases and J dropped 8; count of bases not matched to a gene: 6. This CDR3 is built from 16 residues. CDR3 sequence: CASSFRPGLAGDEQFF. The CDR3 region has the DNA TGTGCCAGCAGCTTTAGACCGGGACTAGCGGGAGATGAGCAGTTCTTC.

The chain couples TRBV9 to TRBJ2-2, with unresolved D. The CDR3 runs 16 residues. Germline V gene sequence: CDR1 SGDLS, CDR2 YYNGEE. V was shortened by 0 bases and J by 0 bases, with 9 bases between the two germline ends. CDR3 nucleotide sequence: TGTGCCAGCAGCGTAGATAGTCAGCCGAACACCGGGGAGCTGTTTTTT. Protein: CASSVDSQPNTGELFF. Variable domain in full (rest from reference TRBV9 and TRBJ2-2): DSGVTQTPKHLITATGQRVTLRCSPRSGDLSVYWYQQSLDQGLQFLIQYYNGEERAKGNILERFSAQQFPDLHSELNLSSLELGDSALYFCASSVDSQPNTGELFFGEGSRLTVL.

J is TRBJ2-6 and V is TRBV10-3; TRBD1 matches at 7 bases. CDR1 and CDR2 (germline): ENHRY, SYGVKD. CDR3 length: 15 amino acids. Losses at the gene ends were 10 bases for V and 4 bases for J; bases not matched to a gene: 10. The CDR3 sequence: CATRDSLAGANVLTF. The DNA for the CDR3 is TGTGCCACTCGGGACAGCCTTGCAGGGGCCAACGTCCTGACTTTC.

The rearrangement links TRBV6-4 to TRBJ2-3; D is uncertain. The CDR3 has 14 residues. The germline CDR1 and CDR2 sequences are MRHNA and SNTAGT. The ends were cut back, 6 bases at V and 1 base at J, with 11 bases in the middle. Written as DNA, the CDR3 is TGTGCCAGCAGCGCGACAAAGGGCACAGATACGCAGTATTTT. It codes for CASSATKGTDTQYF.

This chain uses TRBV6-1 with TRBJ2-1, with TRBD2 identical over 10 bases. V shed 4 bases and J 8 bases; nucleotides not matched to a gene: 8. The CDR3 totals 15 residues. In germline, CDR1 is MNHNS, CDR2 SASEGT. CDR3 in DNA: TGTGCCAGCAGTGCCGCGCTAGCGGGAGTCGATGAGCAGTTCTTC. This translates into CASSAALAGVDEQFF.

The genes are TRBV4-3 and TRBJ2-6; the match to TRBD1 covers 10 bases. Trimming cost V 1 base and J 0 bases; bases outside gene matches: 9. This CDR3 is built from 20 residues. Germline CDR1 is LGHNA and CDR2 is YSLEER. DNA of the CDR3: TGCGCCAGCAGCCAAGGGCACCGGGACAGGGGCATCTCTGGGGCCAACGTCCTGACTTTC. It translates to CASSQGHRDRGISGANVLTF.

This clone was counted only a few times. CDR3 protein: CASSLSLRTGITGELFF. CDR3 DNA: TGTGCCAGCAGCTTATCCCTCCGGACAGGGATAACCGGGGAGCTGTTTTTT. The V gene is TRBV13, the J gene TRBJ2-2; 8 bases fit TRBD1. Germline V lookup: CDR1 PRHDT, CDR2 FYEKMQ (reference sequence). Trimming cost V 2 bases and J 5 bases; bases outside gene matches: 10. This CDR3 is 17 amino acids long.

The chain couples TRBV10-3 to TRBJ1-3; no definite D call. The CDR3 covers 14 residues. Germline CDR1 reads ENHRY; CDR2 reads SYGVKD. The germline V and J ends were trimmed by 7 bases and 3 bases, with 13 bases remaining between them. The CDR3 DNA reads as TGTGCCATCATGTCGGGAGCGCGTGGAAACACCATATATTTT. This encodes CAIMSGARGNTIYF.

In this sample, this clone turned up once. The gene calls are TRBV6-5 and TRBJ1-1; D call uncertain. V shed 3 bases and J shed 0 bases, with 11 bases lying between them. This CDR3 has 15 amino acids. Germline assignment: CDR1 MNHEY and CDR2 SVGAGI. This CDR3 reads CASSYSRTMNTEAFF. CDR3 DNA sequence: TGTGCCAGCAGTTATAGCCGGACCATGAACACTGAAGCTTTCTTT.

V and J are TRBV28 and TRBJ1-1; D unclear. The CDR3 spans 15 residues. Deletions cut 5 bases from V and 0 bases from J, with 13 bases between. Germline V lookup: CDR1 MDHEN, CDR2 SYDVKM. This chain's CDR3 is CASSLDRWMNTEAFF. The CDR3 coding sequence is TGTGCCAGCAGTCTCGACCGATGGATGAACACTGAAGCTTTCTTT. Complete variable domain (other parts from reference TRBV28 and TRBJ1-1): DVKVTQSSRYLVKRTGEKVFLECVQDMDHENMFWYRQDPGLGLRLIYFSYDVKMKEKGDIPEGYSVSREKKERFSLILESASTNQTSMYLCASSLDRWMNTEAFFGQGTRLTVV.

The chain joins TRBV7-2 to TRBJ2-7; tentatively, D is TRBD2 (5 bases). Trimming cost V 2 bases and J 3 bases, with 14 bases left between them. Germline values: CDR1 SGHTA, CDR2 FQGNSA. The CDR3 runs to 15 residues. CDR3 loop: CASSLIAGSFYEQYF. CDR3 nucleotides: TGTGCCAGCAGCTTAATTGCGGGCTCCTTCTACGAGCAGTACTTC.

The V and J genes are TRBV27 and TRBJ2-2, with a tentative D call TRBD1 (6 bases). There are 16 residues in the CDR3. Germline V CDR1 and CDR2: MNHEY, SMNVEV (reference sequence). V shed 0 bases and J shed 3 bases, with 11 bases lying between them. CDR3 nucleotides: TGTGCCAGCAGTTTATCTATGTACAGGGACACCGGGGAGCTGTTTTTT. This translates into CASSLSMYRDTGELFF.

V gene TRBV7-2 combines with J gene TRBJ2-3; D gene ambiguous. V gave up 5 bases and J gave up 6 bases, with 9 bases separating them. This CDR3 has 12 residues. Germline assignment: CDR1 SGHTA and CDR2 FQGNSA. The CDR3 is CASSRSGDTQYF. CDR3 nucleotide sequence: TGTGCCAGCAGCCGAAGTGGGGATACGCAGTATTTT.

The gene calls are TRBV4-2 and TRBJ2-3; 9 nucleotides agree with TRBD2. This CDR3 is built from 20 residues. V gave up 0 bases and J gave up 0 bases; unmatched junction bases: 13. Germline values: CDR1 LGHNA, CDR2 YNFKEQ. The CDR3 region is CASSQDPWRVAGDSTDTQYF. The CDR3 DNA is TGTGCCAGCAGCCAAGATCCGTGGCGGGTAGCGGGGGATAGCACAGATACGCAGTATTTT.

The CDR3 sequence: CASSIFDRDNQPQHF. As DNA, the CDR3 is TGTGCCAGTAGTATTTTCGACAGGGACAATCAGCCCCAGCATTTT. This chain connects TRBV19 to TRBJ1-5, with 7 bases identical to TRBD1. Germline V gene sequence: CDR1 LNHDA, CDR2 SQIVND (reference sequence). With 3 bases clipped from V and 3 bases from J, the junction kept 5 bases outside the gene matches. This CDR3 region has 15 residues.

The V call is TRBV5-6, the J call TRBJ1-2, with 8 bases matching TRBD1. Germline V gene data show CDR1 as SGHDT and CDR2 as YYEEEE. CDR3 length equals 14 residues. V gave up 0 bases and J gave up 7 bases; unmatched junction bases: 5. The CDR3, as DNA: TGTGCCAGCAGCTTGGCAGGGGGCTATCGTGGCTACACCTTC. Amino acid sequence: CASSLAGGYRGYTF.

The chain carries TRBV28 and TRBJ1-2; 8 nucleotides match TRBD1. Germline V lookup: CDR1 MDHEN, CDR2 SYDVKM. The CDR3 runs to 13 residues. J lost 4 bases, V lost 4 bases, and 2 bases had no gene match. For the CDR3, the DNA is TGTGCCAGCAGTTCGACAGGGGTCTATGGCTACACCTTC. It is translated as CASSSTGVYGYTF.

The chain has TRBV19 and TRBJ2-6; 9 bases align to TRBD1. Germline V lookup: CDR1 LNHDA, CDR2 SQIVND (reference sequence). The CDR3 extends over 20 amino acids. Trimming at V came to 4 bases and at J to 0 bases, leaving 13 bases not matched to a gene. This CDR3 is CASSTKSGTGTISGANVLTF. DNA for the CDR3: TGTGCCAGTAGTACTAAGTCCGGGACAGGGACCATCTCTGGGGCCAACGTCCTGACTTTC.

The chain couples TRBV29-1 to TRBJ1-2; 7 positions match TRBD1. Germline-derived CDR1 and CDR2 are SQVTM and ANQGSEA. Unmatched junction bases numbered 12, after V lost 3 bases and J lost 2 bases. The CDR3 is 16 amino acids. CDR3 amino acids: CSVDSSSGGVNYGYTF. The CDR3 DNA is TGCAGCGTTGATTCCTCCTCAGGGGGGGTCAACTATGGCTACACCTTC.

The J gene is TRBJ2-3, the V gene TRBV6-5, with 8 bases that match TRBD2. V lost 0 bases to trimming and J lost 5 bases; unmatched junction nucleotides: 7. The CDR3 is made up of 16 amino acids. Germline loops: CDR1 MNHEY, CDR2 SVGAGI. CDR3 protein: CASSYSGTGLEDTQYF. CDR3 sequence (DNA): TGTGCCAGCAGTTACTCGGGGACGGGACTAGAAGATACGCAGTATTTT.

This clone was detected only once. This chain connects TRBV28 to TRBJ1-1; TRBD1 might be the D (6 bases). Deletions cut 6 bases from V and 10 bases from J, with 27 bases between. Germline loops: CDR1 MDHEN, CDR2 SYDVKM. The CDR3 runs to 16 residues. The chain's CDR3 is CASRETGQTGGPAAFF. CDR3 sequence (DNA): TGTGCCAGCAGAGAGACAGGCCAGACTGGCGGACCCGCAGCTTTCTTT.

V usage is TRBV7-8 and J usage is TRBJ1-5; 12 bases match TRBD1. The V and J ends lost 5 bases and 3 bases, in that order; junction bases with no gene match: 8. This CDR3 has 17 amino acids. Germline V gene data show CDR1 as SGHVS and CDR2 as FQNEAQ. This CDR3 is CASSEGQGAFDNQPQHF. In DNA form, the CDR3 reads TGTGCCAGCAGCGAGGGACAGGGGGCATTTGACAATCAGCCCCAGCATTTT.

This chain uses TRBV4-2 with TRBJ1-2, with a possible D match to TRBD1 (5 bases). Germline lookup yields CDR1 LGHNA and CDR2 YNFKEQ. CDR3 length: 15 amino acids. Trimming stripped 4 bases from V and 4 bases from J, with 16 bases between. This CDR3 is CASSPGAGSLYGYTF. For the CDR3, the DNA is TGTGCCAGCAGCCCGGGAGCAGGGAGCCTCTATGGCTACACCTTC.

The gene calls are TRBV7-6 and TRBJ2-1; 10 bases match TRBD2. In germline, CDR1 is SGHVS, CDR2 FNYEAQ. The trim removed 6 bases at V and 8 bases at J, leaving 10 bases unmatched. This CDR3 is 15 amino acids long. CDR3 sequence reads: CASSFGPSGSYEQFF. The CDR3 DNA follows: TGTGCCAGCAGTTTCGGGCCTAGCGGGAGTTATGAGCAGTTCTTC.

This chain uses TRBV19 with TRBJ1-5; a possible D gene is TRBD1 (6 bases). Trimming took 4 bases from V and 2 from J, leaving 15 bases between them. Looked up from germline, CDR1 is LNHDA and CDR2 is SQIVND (reference sequence). The CDR3 loop spans 16 amino acids. The chain's CDR3 is CASSTKQGGGNQPQHF. The CDR3 nucleotides are TGTGCCAGTAGTACGAAACAGGGTGGCGGCAATCAGCCCCAGCATTTT.

The V and J genes are TRBV28 and TRBJ2-1; TRBD2 aligns across 10 bases. V shed 6 bases, J shed 4 bases, and the junction held 6 bases outside the gene matches. The CDR3 totals 15 residues. Germline CDR1 reads MDHEN; CDR2 reads SYDVKM. The CDR3 protein is CASSRTSGAYNEQFF. In DNA form, the CDR3 reads TGTGCCAGCAGCCGAACTAGCGGGGCTTACAATGAGCAGTTCTTC.

The rearrangement uses TRBV9 and TRBJ2-7; 9 positions match TRBD2. Trimming at V came to 0 bases and at J to 4 bases, leaving 11 bases not matched to a gene. Germline V gene sequence: CDR1 SGDLS, CDR2 YYNGEE. The CDR3 is 17 amino acids. The DNA of the CDR3 is TGTGCCAGCAGCGTAGATCTTGGTGAGACTAGCGGATACGAGCAGTACTTC. Amino acid sequence: CASSVDLGETSGYEQYF. The full variable domain, completed using reference TRBV9 and TRBJ2-7, is DSGVTQTPKHLITATGQRVTLRCSPRSGDLSVYWYQQSLDQGLQFLIQYYNGEERAKGNILERFSAQQFPDLHSELNLSSLELGDSALYFCASSVDLGETSGYEQYFGPGTRLTVT.

The chain is built from TRBV5-1 and TRBJ1-3; TRBD1 might be the D (5 bases). The germline gives CDR1 SGHRS, CDR2 YFSETQ. The V gene lost 5 bases and the J gene lost 0 bases, with 12 bases spanning the gap. The CDR3 runs to 15 residues. CDR3 DNA: TGCGCCAGCAGAGCGTCGGGACCCTCTGGAAACACCATATATTTT. Its protein is CASRASGPSGNTIYF. Using reference TRBV5-1 and TRBJ1-3 for the parts outside the CDR3, the full variable domain is KAGVTQTPRYLIKTRGQQVTLSCSPISGHRSVSWYQQTPGQGLQFLFEYFSETQRNKGNFPGRFSGRQFSNSRSEMNVSTLELGDSALYLCASRASGPSGNTIYFGEGSWLTVV.

This chain connects TRBV7-6 to TRBJ2-5; 9 bases fit TRBD1. The CDR3 is 16 residues long. Trimming removed 1 base from V and 4 bases from J; junction bases left unmatched: 7. Germline loops: CDR1 SGHVS, CDR2 FNYEAQ. CDR3 region: CASSLDRDRARETQYF. DNA for the CDR3: TGTGCCAGCAGCTTAGACCGGGACAGGGCGCGAGAGACCCAGTACTTC.

As to this clone: A junction end diverges from the germline sequence, so it may reflect a read error. The chain couples TRBV5-1 to TRBJ1-5; 8 bases are a match to TRBD1. Germline V gene sequence: CDR1 SGHRS, CDR2 YFSETQ. There are 14 residues in the CDR3. The CDR3 sequence is CASSSGQGNQPQHF. The CDR3, as DNA: TGCGCCAGCAGCTCCGGACAGGGCAACCAGCCCCAGCATTTT.